These 9 T cell receptor beta chains were sequenced from one sample in a study of technical replicates of blood from several donors. The assay was immunoSEQ multiplex PCR, and TCRdb's table has in-frame clones only and misses some. Here the sample spans about 16,000 clones, roughly 87% being singletons. Material for sequencing was PBMCs. The receptor source for this set is a human donor in good health.

The rearrangement joins TRBV2 to TRBJ2-3; D is perhaps TRBD2 (6 bases). The V end lost 4 bases, the J end lost 6 bases, and 17 bases lay between the germline ends. Germline V gives CDR1 SNHLY, CDR2 FYNNEI. The CDR3 loop spans 15 amino acids. This CDR3 reads CASSGRFGGSDTQYF. The CDR3 region has the DNA TGTGCCAGCAGTGGGAGGTTTGGAGGGAGTGATACGCAGTATTTT.

The rearrangement links TRBV16 to TRBJ1-1; 7 bases are a match to TRBD1. This CDR3 region has 14 residues. Germline trimming cut 6 bases from V and 1 base from J; bases unmatched to any gene: 5. CDR1 and CDR2 (germline): KGHSY, FQNENV. The CDR3 reads CASRRDSGNTEAFF. Here the CDR3 DNA reads TGTGCCAGCAGACGGGACAGTGGGAACACTGAAGCTTTCTTT.

The chain has TRBV5-1 and TRBJ2-1, with D unresolved. The CDR3 runs 12 residues. With 5 bases removed from V and 9 bases from J, the gap between germline ends came to 12 bases. CDR1 and CDR2 from the germline V gene are SGHRS and YFSETQ. This CDR3 reads CASRTGSGEQFF. As DNA, the CDR3 is TGCGCCAGCAGAACCGGCTCGGGTGAGCAGTTCTTC.

The chain links TRBV10-3 to TRBJ2-3, with 11 nucleotides matching TRBD2. Germline V gene lookup returns CDR1 ENHRY and CDR2 SYGVKD. This CDR3 has 16 residues. Trimming cost V 5 bases and J 3 bases; bases outside gene matches: 7. The CDR3 DNA reads as TGTGCCATCAGTATAACTAGCGGGAGTATTACAGATACGCAGTATTTT. It yields the protein CAISITSGSITDTQYF.

This chain uses TRBV19 with TRBJ2-6; D is uncertain. CDR1 and CDR2 from the germline V gene are LNHDA and SQIVND (reference sequence). This CDR3 is built from 14 residues. Trimming pared 7 bases from V and 2 bases from J, leaving 9 bases between. The CDR3 DNA follows: TGTGCCAGTACTTTATTAACTGGGGCCAACGTCCTGACTTTC. Amino acid sequence: CASTLLTGANVLTF.

The chain uses TRBV25-1 and TRBJ2-5; 7 bases align to TRBD2. From germline, CDR1 is MGHDK and CDR2 SYGVNS. V lost 1 base to trimming and J lost 4 bases; unmatched junction nucleotides: 6. CDR3 length: 15 residues. The CDR3 sequence is CASSELRIAGETQYF. In DNA, the CDR3 is TGTGCCAGCAGTGAATTGAGGATAGCGGGAGAGACCCAGTACTTC.

The chain employs TRBV2 and TRBJ1-5; D perhaps matches TRBD1 (6 bases). V shed 6 bases and J shed 2 bases, with 14 bases lying between them. CDR1 is SNHLY and CDR2 is FYNNEI in the germline V gene. This CDR3 region has 15 residues. The CDR3 coding sequence is TGTGCCAGCAGCGTAGGACAGTCCGGCAATCAGCCCCAGCATTTT. This codes for CASSVGQSGNQPQHF.

The chain carries TRBV7-2 and TRBJ2-7, with TRBD1 matching 7 bases. This CDR3 region has 14 residues. The junction had 8 bases not matched to a gene; V was cut back by 5 bases and J by 4 bases. Per the germline V gene, CDR1 is SGHTA and CDR2 is FQGNSA. CDR3 sequence reads: CASSLDRERYEQYF. DNA of the CDR3: TGTGCCAGCAGCCTTGACAGGGAGCGATACGAGCAGTACTTC.

The chain has TRBV5-1 and TRBJ1-2, with 10 bases lining up with TRBD1. The V and J ends lost 4 bases and 5 bases, in that order; junction bases with no gene match: 2. The CDR3 totals 13 residues. Germline V gives CDR1 SGHRS, CDR2 YFSETQ. In DNA, the CDR3 is TGCGCCAGCAGCGGACAGGGGGATTATGGCTACACCTTC. Protein: CASSGQGDYGYTF.